This T cell receptor (beta chain) was sequenced in a study of cytomegalovirus exposure and HLA in healthy donors. Study results and limitations: In a later analysis, TCR beta V- and J-gene trimming was associated with a missense DCLRE1C variant. In terms of immune exposure information, only CMV serostatus was available. Exclusion applied to some V segments, including TRBV6-2 and TRBV6-3, as they were indistinguishable.

CDR1 and CDR2 (germline): LNHDA, SQIVND (reference sequence). With V trimmed by 6 bases and J by 0 bases, 5 bases remained unmatched. The CDR3 sequence is 15 residues long. Turning to this clone: Its antigen is not identified.

The PCR used 60 Vbeta and 13 Jbeta primers. Using immunoSEQ multiplex PCR, the repertoire was profiled, and TCRdb retains in-frame clones only, with some absent. This repertoire shows approximately 220,000 clones, about three quarters found once; its top ten account for 1.5% to 2%. Sequenced material: PBMCs. The chain employs TRBV19 and TRBJ1-5; the match to TRBD1 covers 7 bases. The receptor's source is a man younger than 35 in good health and CMV-seronegative. CDR3 region: CASRMDRISNQPQHF. The CDR3 bases are TGTGCCAGTAGGATGGACAGGATTAGCAATCAGCCCCAGCATTTT. Full variable domain (outside the CDR3, taken from reference TRBV19 and TRBJ1-5): DGGITQSPKYLFRKEGQNVTLSCEQNLNHDAMYWYRQDPGQGLRLIYYSQIVNDFQKGDIAEGYSVSREKKESFPLTVTSAQKNPTAFYLCASRMDRISNQPQHFGDGTRLSIL.